Listed here are 32 T cell receptor beta chains from one sample, sequenced in a study of blood T cell repertoires in COVID-19. Generated by immunoSEQ multiplex PCR, the TCRdb table keeps only in-frame clones and is missing some. The sample records 60,000 to 75,000 clones, roughly four fifths being singletons. Sequenced: peripheral blood. The receptors stem from a woman of 80 years or more with acute or convalescent COVID-19.

The rearrangement uses TRBV6-8 and TRBJ2-7; 8 bases align to TRBD1. Germline CDR1 reads MNHGY; CDR2 reads SAAAGT. This CDR3 spans 16 amino acids. With V trimmed by 6 bases and J by 3 bases, 13 bases remained unmatched. CDR3 in DNA: TGTGCCAGCAGAGCCAGGGGGCCTCTGAATTACTACGAGCAGTACTTC. It codes for CASRARGPLNYYEQYF.

The V call is TRBV19, the J call TRBJ1-5; 7 bases are a match to TRBD1. Germline CDR1 LNHDA, CDR2 SQIVND (reference sequence). V shed 7 bases, J shed 2 bases, and the junction held 8 bases outside the gene matches. This CDR3 contains 15 residues. CDR3 nucleotides: TGTGCCAGTAAAATCAGGGGGGACGGCAATCAGCCCCAGCATTTT. Encoded protein: CASKIRGDGNQPQHF.

The CDR3 region is CASKGAGEGYTF. CDR3 bases: TGTGCCAGCAAGGGGGCTGGTGAAGGCTACACCTTC. The gene calls are TRBV25-1 and TRBJ1-2; 7 nucleotides agree with TRBD1. The CDR3 is 12 amino acids. V dropped 7 bases and J dropped 8; count of bases not matched to a gene: 7. Per the germline V gene, CDR1 is MGHDK and CDR2 is SYGVNS.

The chain couples TRBV5-1 to TRBJ2-3, with 11 bases that match TRBD2. CDR1 SGHRS and CDR2 YFSETQ come from the germline V gene. J lost 0 bases, V lost 4 bases, and 10 bases had no gene match. This CDR3 is built from 18 residues. CDR3: CASSSGTSGGTSTDTQYF. CDR3 nucleotide sequence: TGCGCCAGCAGCAGCGGAACTAGCGGGGGCACAAGCACAGATACGCAGTATTTT.

The chain recombines TRBV6-5 with TRBJ1-5, with no clear D. The V end lost 2 bases, the J end lost 7 bases, and 9 bases lay between the germline ends. Germline CDR1 is MNHEY and CDR2 is SVGAGI. The CDR3 consists of 13 residues. The CDR3 here is CASSYDQVQPQHF. The CDR3, as DNA: TGTGCCAGCAGTTACGACCAGGTCCAGCCCCAGCATTTT.

J is TRBJ2-2 and V is TRBV7-9; D is possibly TRBD2 (6 bases). CDR3 length: 13 residues. Germline CDR1 is SEHNR and CDR2 is FQNEAQ (reference sequence). V was cut by 11 bases and J by 4 bases, with 14 bases left in between. Here the CDR3 DNA reads TGTGCCGCAGAGGGGAGGCCCACCGGGGAGCTGTTTTTT. This codes for CAAEGRPTGELFF.

A note on this clone: An end of the junction does not agree with germline; a read error may underlie this. The J gene is TRBJ2-7, the V gene TRBV30; 11 positions match TRBD1. The CDR3 extends over 11 amino acids. In germline, CDR1 is GTSNPN, CDR2 SVGIG (reference sequence). CDR3 nucleotides: TGTGCCTGGAGTAGAGGGACAGGGGGGTCCTTC. Translated: CAWSRGTGGSF.

This clone was detected only once. The V call is TRBV5-4, the J call TRBJ2-6, with TRBD2 matching over 11 bases. Germline-derived CDR1 and CDR2 are SGHNT and YYREEE (reference sequence). This CDR3 is 19 amino acids long. V trimming: 0 bases; J trimming: 0 bases; junction bases outside the gene matches: 5. CDR3 residues: CASSLGSLAGASGANVLTF. The CDR3, as DNA: TGTGCCAGCAGCTTGGGGTCACTAGCGGGGGCCTCTGGGGCCAACGTCCTGACTTTC.

The chain has TRBV18 and TRBJ1-1; D gene ambiguous. The CDR3 has 12 amino acids. Per germline, CDR1 KGHSH and CDR2 LQKENI. Between the trimmed V and J ends, which lost 8 bases and 0 bases, there was a span of 7 bases. CDR3 DNA: TGTGCCAGCACTACGATGAACACTGAAGCTTTCTTT. This translates into CASTTMNTEAFF.

This clone occurred a few times. The V and J genes are TRBV3-1 (or the pseudogene TRBV3-2) and TRBJ1-1; D is uncertain. Germline V gene data show CDR1 as LGHDT and CDR2 as YNNKEL (reference sequence). This CDR3 comprises 14 residues. Trimming removed 4 bases from V and 1 base from J, with 10 bases in between. For the CDR3, the DNA is TGTGCCAGCAGCCCGGTAGCTCGGAACACTGAAGCTTTCTTT. This gives the protein CASSPVARNTEAFF.

CDR3 loop: CAWSPGQGETGYTF. CDR3 nucleotide sequence: TGTGCCTGGAGCCCCGGACAGGGAGAGACCGGCTACACCTTC. The rearrangement links TRBV30 to TRBJ1-2; 8 bases line up with TRBD1. Germline assignment: CDR1 GTSNPN and CDR2 SVGIG (reference sequence). J was trimmed by 8 bases and V by 3 bases; bases with no gene match: 11. This CDR3 has 14 amino acids.

V and J are TRBV3-1 (or the pseudogene TRBV3-2) and TRBJ1-1; possibly TRBD1 for D (5 bases). Germline V gene lookup returns CDR1 LGHDT and CDR2 YNNKEL (reference sequence). V lost 1 base to trimming and J lost 3 bases, with 9 bases between them. This CDR3 spans 14 amino acids. The CDR3 DNA sequence: TGTGCCAGCAGCCAAGTCCGGGGGGACACTGAAGCTTTCTTT. Its translation is CASSQVRGDTEAFF.

The rearrangement joins TRBV29-1 to TRBJ2-5; possible D gene TRBD2, 7 bases. The germline CDR1 and CDR2 sequences are SQVTM and ANQGSEA. The V gene lost 6 bases and the J gene lost 5 bases, with 19 bases spanning the gap. The CDR3 totals 14 residues. The CDR3 spells CSVDAGGLGETQYF. CDR3 nucleotides: TGCAGCGTAGACGCCGGGGGGCTCGGGGAGACCCAGTACTTC.

This chain connects TRBV19 to TRBJ1-2, with 9 bases that match TRBD1. The germline V gene has CDR1 LNHDA and CDR2 SQIVND (reference sequence). The CDR3 runs to 15 residues. The V gene end was trimmed by 3 bases and the J gene end by 8 bases; junction bases not matched to a gene: 10. The CDR3 reads CASSMGSGTGLGYTF. CDR3 nucleotide sequence: TGTGCCAGTAGTATGGGATCGGGGACAGGGCTCGGCTACACCTTC.

This chain links TRBV7-3 with TRBJ2-1, with D possibly being TRBD1 (6 bases). The CDR3 sequence is 15 residues long. Trimming stripped 7 bases from V and 6 bases from J, with 19 bases between. The germline gives CDR1 SGHTA, CDR2 FQGTGA. DNA for the CDR3: TGTGCCAGCACCCCTCTTGGGGGCCCTCGCAATGAGCAGTTCTTC. Translation gives CASTPLGGPRNEQFF.

The gene calls are TRBV6-5 and TRBJ2-7; D perhaps matches TRBD2 (7 bases). The CDR3 extends over 15 amino acids. Per germline, CDR1 MNHEY and CDR2 SVGAGI. The V end lost 4 bases, the J end lost 0 bases, and 13 bases lay between the germline ends. CDR3 region: CASSWGRGPSYEQYF. For the CDR3, the DNA is TGTGCCAGCAGTTGGGGGCGGGGGCCCTCCTACGAGCAGTACTTC.

The chain uses TRBV3-1 (or the pseudogene TRBV3-2) and TRBJ2-7; possibly TRBD1 for D (5 bases). The V end lost 0 bases, the J end lost 7 bases, and 7 bases lay between the germline ends. Germline values: CDR1 LGHDT, CDR2 YNNKEL (reference sequence). The CDR3 is 12 residues long. In nucleotides, the CDR3 is TGTGCCAGCAGCCAAGATCAGGGAGAGCAGTACTTC. It specifies CASSQDQGEQYF.

In this sample, this clone turned up once. This sequence joins TRBV19 and TRBJ1-1; TRBD1 might be the D (6 bases). This CDR3 contains 13 residues. Germline V gene data show CDR1 as LNHDA and CDR2 as SQIVND (reference sequence). Trimming removed 3 bases at V and 1 base at J, with 6 bases between. The CDR3 nucleotides are TGTGCCAGTAGTATGGGACAGAACACTGAAGCTTTCTTT. Translation gives CASSMGQNTEAFF.

This chain connects TRBV2 to TRBJ2-2; 11 nucleotides line up with TRBD1. The germline CDR1 and CDR2 sequences are SNHLY and FYNNEI. The CDR3 runs 15 residues. V shed 6 bases and J 6 bases; nucleotides not matched to a gene: 6. The CDR3 nucleotides are TGTGCCAGCAGCGTGGGACAGGGGGGACCCGGGGAGCTGTTTTTT. Amino acids: CASSVGQGGPGELFF.

The CDR3 region is CASSPTGVYGYTF. The CDR3, as DNA: TGTGCCAGCAGCCCGACAGGGGTCTATGGCTACACCTTC. The chain employs TRBV6-5 and TRBJ1-2; 8 bases are a match to TRBD1. CDR3 length equals 13 residues. The germline V gene encodes CDR1 MNHEY and CDR2 SVGAGI. V shed 6 bases, J shed 4 bases, and the junction held 4 bases outside the gene matches.

This clone occurred once. The chain combines TRBV3-1 (or the pseudogene TRBV3-2) with TRBJ1-1; a weak D match, TRBD1 (6 bases). The CDR3 is made up of 13 amino acids. Germline V gene lookup returns CDR1 LGHDT and CDR2 YNNKEL (reference sequence). Trimming took off 7 bases at V and 6 bases at J, with 15 bases between the two ends. In nucleotides, the CDR3 is TGTGCCAGCACCTTGGGGGCAGGCCCTGAAGCTTTCTTT. This codes for CASTLGAGPEAFF.

The rearrangement joins TRBV7-2 to TRBJ2-5; maybe TRBD2 (5 bases). With 3 bases removed from V and 5 bases from J, the gap between germline ends came to 13 bases. The CDR3 has 14 residues. The germline V gene has CDR1 SGHTA and CDR2 FQGNSA. The chain's CDR3 is CASSLPSNLETQYF. In DNA form, the CDR3 reads TGTGCCAGCAGCTTGCCTAGCAACTTGGAGACCCAGTACTTC. Based on the CDR3 plus reference TRBV7-2 and TRBJ2-5, the full variable domain is GAGVSQSPSNKVTEKGKDVELRCDPISGHTALYWYRQSLGQGLEFLIYFQGNSAPDKSGLPSDRFSAERTGGSVSTLTIQRTQQEDSAVYLCASSLPSNLETQYFGPGTRLLVL.

The chain employs TRBV30 and TRBJ1-6, with 9 bases identical to TRBD1. J lost 10 bases, V lost 1 base, and 5 bases had no gene match. The CDR3 loop spans 14 amino acids. The V gene's germline CDR1 is GTSNPN and CDR2 SVGIG (reference sequence). The DNA of the CDR3 is TGTGCCTGGAGTGCGACAGGGGGGTTCTCACCCCTCCACTTT. Translation gives CAWSATGGFSPLHF.

This sequence joins TRBV18 and TRBJ1-2, with TRBD1 as a possible D gene (5 bases). V lost 3 bases and J 2 bases, leaving 10 bases between the germline ends. The CDR3 is 14 residues long. The germline gives CDR1 KGHSH, CDR2 LQKENI. This CDR3 is CASSPTDSNYGYTF. The DNA for the CDR3 is TGTGCCAGCTCACCGACAGATTCGAACTATGGCTACACCTTC.

This chain connects TRBV7-2 to TRBJ1-1, with unresolved D. Between the trimmed V and J ends, which lost 5 bases and 0 bases, there was a span of 10 bases. The V gene's germline CDR1 is SGHTA and CDR2 FQGNSA. The CDR3 has 14 amino acids. In DNA, the CDR3 is TGTGCCAGCAGCGCTAATACGGTGAACACTGAAGCTTTCTTT. Protein: CASSANTVNTEAFF.

The rearrangement links TRBV3-1 (or the pseudogene TRBV3-2) to TRBJ1-2; TRBD1 might be the D (6 bases). The V end was cut by 0 bases, the J end by 8 bases, with 10 bases between. Looked up from germline, CDR1 is LGHDT and CDR2 is YNNKEL (reference sequence). The CDR3 contains 13 residues. CDR3 amino acids: CASSQEQGGGYTF. The CDR3 nucleotides read TGTGCCAGCAGCCAAGAACAGGGCGGGGGCTACACCTTC.

This clone showed up just once. This sequence joins TRBV29-1 and TRBJ2-7; TRBD1 aligns across 7 bases. Trimming at V came to 4 bases and at J to 0 bases, leaving 9 bases not matched to a gene. This CDR3 region has 15 residues. Germline CDR1 reads SQVTM; CDR2 reads ANQGSEA. CDR3 DNA sequence: TGCAGCGTTGGGAACAGGGGCATAAGCTCCTACGAGCAGTACTTC. This gives the protein CSVGNRGISSYEQYF.

Written as DNA, the CDR3 is TGTGCCAGTAGTATCAGTTCCGGGGAGCTGTTTTTT. Translation: CASSISSGELFF. This chain uses TRBV19 with TRBJ2-2; D unclear. Per germline, CDR1 LNHDA and CDR2 SQIVND (reference sequence). V was pared by 3 bases and J by 6 bases, with 5 bases between. CDR3 size: 12 residues.

The rearrangement links TRBV11-2 to TRBJ2-2; 11 nucleotides agree with TRBD2. CDR1 is SGHAT and CDR2 is FQNNGV in the germline V gene. V lost 5 bases, J lost 4 bases, and 6 bases stayed unmatched. CDR3 length: 16 residues. CDR3: CASSARLAGSTGELFF. As DNA, the CDR3 is TGTGCCAGCAGCGCCAGACTAGCGGGGAGCACCGGGGAGCTGTTTTTT.

This clone was found once. The chain employs TRBV3-1 (or the pseudogene TRBV3-2) and TRBJ2-1; D call uncertain. CDR3 length equals 15 residues. V was shortened by 2 bases and J by 5 bases, with 13 bases between the two germline ends. Per germline, CDR1 LGHDT and CDR2 YNNKEL (reference sequence). The CDR3 is CASSQLRPPDNEQFF. CDR3 coding DNA: TGTGCCAGCAGCCAACTCAGGCCCCCGGACAATGAGCAGTTCTTC.

The rearrangement uses TRBV10-2 and TRBJ2-1, with 8 bases that match TRBD2. Germline trimming cut 6 bases from V and 2 bases from J; bases unmatched to any gene: 3. The CDR3 contains 14 residues. The germline V gene encodes CDR1 WSHSY and CDR2 SAAADI. The CDR3 region has the DNA TGCGCCAGCAGGTATAGCGGGGCCTACAATGAGCAGTTCTTC. It codes for CASRYSGAYNEQFF.

The chain is built from TRBV29-1 and TRBJ1-1, with 10 bases aligning to TRBD1. Germline CDR1 is SQVTM and CDR2 is ANQGSEA. V shed 6 bases and J 5 bases; nucleotides not matched to a gene: 3. This CDR3 region has 12 residues. CDR3 amino acids: CSVRQGATEAFF. CDR3 nucleotide sequence: TGCAGCGTCAGACAGGGGGCGACTGAAGCTTTCTTT.